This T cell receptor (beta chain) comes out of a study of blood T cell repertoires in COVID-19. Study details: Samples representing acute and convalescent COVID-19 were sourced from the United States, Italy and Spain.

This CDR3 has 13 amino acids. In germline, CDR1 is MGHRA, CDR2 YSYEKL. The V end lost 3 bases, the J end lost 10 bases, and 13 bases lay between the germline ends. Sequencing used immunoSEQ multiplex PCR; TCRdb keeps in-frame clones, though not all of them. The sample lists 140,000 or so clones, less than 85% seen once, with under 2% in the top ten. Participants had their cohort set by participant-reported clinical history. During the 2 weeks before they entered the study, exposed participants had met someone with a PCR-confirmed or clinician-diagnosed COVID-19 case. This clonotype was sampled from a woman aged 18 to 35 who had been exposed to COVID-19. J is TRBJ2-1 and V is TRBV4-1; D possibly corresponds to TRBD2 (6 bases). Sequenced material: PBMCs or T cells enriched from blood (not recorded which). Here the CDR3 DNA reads TGCGCCAGCAGCCAGGACCTAGCGTGGGAGCAGTTCTTC. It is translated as CASSQDLAWEQFF.